One sample yielded the 16 T cell receptor beta chains listed below, sequenced in a study of blood T cell repertoires in COVID-19. Here immunoSEQ multiplex PCR was the method, and the copy in TCRdb shows in-frame clones only, minus some. The top ten clones hold around 5% of a sample with about 170,000 clones, approximately 90% of them seen once. The sequenced material came from peripheral blood. These receptors were obtained from a man aged 18 to 35 with COVID-19, enrolled during active disease.

The chain is built from TRBV10-1 and TRBJ2-1; D remains unclear. With 2 bases removed from V and 9 bases from J, the gap between germline ends came to 8 bases. Germline V gene lookup returns CDR1 WNHNN and CDR2 SYGVQD (reference sequence). The CDR3 runs to 12 residues. The CDR3 DNA sequence: TGCGCCAGCAGTGAGCGTGTTCCTGAGCAGTTCTTC. Amino acid sequence: CASSERVPEQFF.

The chain recombines TRBV28 with TRBJ1-1, with D possibly being TRBD1 (5 bases). CDR3 length: 14 residues. Germline lookup yields CDR1 MDHEN and CDR2 SYDVKM. Deletions cut 3 bases from V and 1 base from J, with 9 bases between. Here the CDR3 DNA reads TGTGCCAGCAGTTTTAGGGGCCAGAACACTGAAGCTTTCTTT. Amino acid sequence: CASSFRGQNTEAFF.

CDR3 amino acids: CASSDKGVGSYNEQFF. In DNA form, the CDR3 reads TGCGCCAGCAGCGACAAGGGAGTCGGCTCCTACAATGAGCAGTTCTTC. This chain joins TRBV5-1 and TRBJ2-1; a weak D match, TRBD2 (5 bases). The CDR3 has 16 amino acids. Between the trimmed V and J ends, which lost 4 bases and 0 bases, there was a span of 14 bases. CDR1 is SGHRS and CDR2 is YFSETQ in the germline V gene.

The chain employs TRBV7-6 and TRBJ2-2; perhaps TRBD2 as D (5 bases). Germline lookup yields CDR1 SGHVS and CDR2 FNYEAQ. The V and J ends lost 5 bases and 5 bases respectively, with 15 bases between them. The CDR3 has 15 residues. The CDR3 DNA sequence: TGTGCCAGCAGCCCCGGACTGACGGGGACCGGGGAGCTGTTTTTT. Its protein is CASSPGLTGTGELFF.

The J gene is TRBJ2-7, the V gene TRBV28, with unresolved D. The CDR3 length is 15 residues. Trimming left V 5 bases short and J 2 bases short, with 16 bases between. Germline V lookup: CDR1 MDHEN, CDR2 SYDVKM. The CDR3 bases are TGTGCCAGCAGTACCCGGCGAACAGCCCCCTACGAGCAGTACTTC. Residues: CASSTRRTAPYEQYF.

The V call is TRBV4-3, the J call TRBJ2-1, with 7 bases that match TRBD2. The V segment lost 2 bases and the J segment 2 bases; nucleotides outside the gene matches: 9. The CDR3 spans 17 residues. Germline-derived CDR1 and CDR2 are LGHNA and YSLEER. CDR3 in amino acids: CASSQYGGSSTYNEQFF. In DNA, the CDR3 is TGCGCCAGCAGCCAATACGGCGGGAGTTCTACCTACAATGAGCAGTTCTTC.

The chain joins TRBV9 to TRBJ2-1; D is perhaps TRBD1 (6 bases). The CDR3 is 11 residues long. The V gene's germline CDR1 is SGDLS and CDR2 YYNGEE. V lost 8 bases and J lost 13, with 16 bases in between. The CDR3 bases are TGTGCCAGTTCCCAGGGGAATCGTCAGTTCTTC. Its protein product is CASSQGNRQFF.

This clone was counted once. The rearrangement uses TRBV27 and TRBJ2-1; TRBD2 matches at 11 bases. The CDR3 runs to 15 residues. Germline V CDR1 and CDR2: MNHEY, SMNVEV (reference sequence). V was pared by 8 bases and J by 3 bases, with 6 bases of the junction left unmatched. CDR3 sequence reads: CASGPSGRFYNEQFF. For the CDR3, the DNA is TGTGCCAGCGGACCTAGCGGGAGGTTCTACAATGAGCAGTTCTTC.

The V gene is TRBV18, the J gene TRBJ2-7; D is undetermined. The CDR3 runs 15 residues. The ends were cut back, 2 bases at V and 5 bases at J, with 16 bases in the middle. CDR1 and CDR2 (germline): KGHSH, LQKENI. CDR3 in amino acids: CASSPNKQSTHEQYF. The CDR3 coding sequence is TGTGCCAGCTCACCAAATAAACAGTCTACCCACGAGCAGTACTTC.

The J gene is TRBJ1-2, the V gene TRBV29-1, with D uncertain. Between the trimmed V and J ends, which lost 3 bases and 4 bases, there was a span of 12 bases. The CDR3 is 13 amino acids. Germline V gene data show CDR1 as SQVTM and CDR2 as ANQGSEA. CDR3 residues: CSVELAVGYGYTF. The DNA for the CDR3 is TGCAGCGTTGAGTTGGCGGTCGGCTATGGCTACACCTTC.

The chain recombines TRBV27 with TRBJ2-7; 8 nucleotides line up with TRBD2. This CDR3 contains 16 residues. Germline CDR1 reads MNHEY; CDR2 reads SMNVEV (reference sequence). The V and J ends lost 2 bases and 0 bases, in that order; junction bases with no gene match: 6. As DNA, the CDR3 is TGTGCCAGCAGTTTACCCTCCGGGGGGGGCTCCTACGAGCAGTACTTC. It specifies CASSLPSGGGSYEQYF.

A remark on this clone: Other nucleotide sequences in the sample specify the same CDR3. This chain joins TRBV4-2 and TRBJ1-5; maybe TRBD1 (5 bases). The CDR3 sequence is 15 residues long. The germline gives CDR1 LGHNA, CDR2 YNFKEQ. Trimming pared 1 base from V and 4 bases from J, leaving 11 bases between. This CDR3 reads CASSQGQGLNQPQHF. The CDR3 DNA reads TGTGCCAGCAGCCAAGGGCAGGGCTTGAATCAGCCCCAGCATTTT.

The chain links TRBV11-2 to TRBJ1-3; D may be TRBD1 (5 bases). The CDR3 totals 12 residues. Trimming removed 9 bases at V and 1 base at J, with 7 bases between. Germline V gives CDR1 SGHAT, CDR2 FQNNGV. The CDR3 reads CARRGSGNTIYF. CDR3 nucleotides: TGTGCCAGAAGGGGTTCTGGAAACACCATATATTTT. The full variable domain, its missing parts supplied by reference TRBV11-2 and TRBJ1-3, is EAGVAQSPRYKIIEKRQSVAFWCNPISGHATLYWYQQILGQGPKLLIQFQNNGVVDDSQLPKDRFSAERLKGVDSTLKIQPAKLEDSAVYLCARRGSGNTIYFGEGSWLTVV.

Points on this clone: The sample has other DNA sequences that encode this CDR3 too. The chain recombines TRBV27 with TRBJ1-6, with D possibly TRBD1 on 6 matching bases. Germline V CDR1 and CDR2: MNHEY, SMNVEV (reference sequence). The CDR3 has 14 residues. V lost 3 bases, J lost 5 bases, and 8 bases lay in between. The CDR3 DNA sequence: TGTGCCAGCAGTTTTAGGGGGAATAATTCACCCCTCCACTTT. Protein product: CASSFRGNNSPLHF.

This clone was picked up one time. This chain uses TRBV9 with TRBJ2-2; 9 nucleotides agree with TRBD2. The CDR3 runs 15 residues. The germline V gene has CDR1 SGDLS and CDR2 YYNGEE. V shed 4 bases and J 4 bases; nucleotides not matched to a gene: 5. The CDR3 loop is CASSIPGLATGELFF. In DNA, the CDR3 is TGTGCCAGCAGCATACCGGGACTAGCCACCGGGGAGCTGTTTTTT.

The rearrangement joins TRBV7-8 to TRBJ2-7; weak D call: TRBD1 (6 bases). CDR3 length: 16 amino acids. Germline lookup yields CDR1 SGHVS and CDR2 FQNEAQ. The V gene lost 3 bases and the J gene lost 1 base, with 16 bases spanning the gap. As DNA, the CDR3 is TGTGCCAGCAGCTTCTACAGGAAAACAGGGTCCTACGAGCAGTACTTC. It specifies CASSFYRKTGSYEQYF.